These 30 T cell receptor beta chains were all obtained from the same sample, sequenced in a study of T cell responses to AZD1222 COVID-19 vaccine. Assay used: immunoSEQ multiplex PCR; TCRdb lists only in-frame clones, some missing. The repertoire includes around 99,000 clones, approximately 89% of them detected once, and 6.5% to 8.5% sits in the top ten. The sequencing used peripheral blood, collected 28 days after the second AZD1222 dose. Source of these receptors: an adult who received the AZD1222 COVID-19 vaccine.

The chain uses TRBV7-2 and TRBJ2-7; 7 bases line up with TRBD2. The CDR3 covers 15 residues. V trimming: 5 bases; J trimming: 9 bases; junction bases outside the gene matches: 16. Germline CDR1 SGHTA, CDR2 FQGNSA. In DNA form, the CDR3 reads TGTGCCAGCAGCGGCGCCGGGACTACCCATTCTGCGCAGTACTTC. Protein: CASSGAGTTHSAQYF.

The chain links TRBV27 to TRBJ1-1; no reliable D call. Trimming removed 5 bases from V and 4 bases from J, with 14 bases in between. Germline CDR1 reads MNHEY; CDR2 reads SMNVEV (reference sequence). The CDR3 spans 14 residues. The CDR3 DNA sequence: TGTGCCAGCAGTCTGGCCAGTGGGCTCACTGAAGCTTTCTTT. This sequence encodes CASSLASGLTEAFF.

The chain carries TRBV2 and TRBJ1-1; D is possibly TRBD1 (5 bases). Germline V lookup: CDR1 SNHLY, CDR2 FYNNEI. The CDR3 sequence is 10 residues long. The germline V and J ends were trimmed by 9 bases and 6 bases, with 8 bases remaining between them. The CDR3 loop is CASRGPEAFF. CDR3 in DNA: TGTGCCAGTAGGGGTCCTGAAGCTTTCTTT.

The V gene is TRBV18, the J gene TRBJ1-1; D remains unclear. The germline V and J ends were trimmed by 3 bases and 1 base, with 9 bases remaining between them. Germline-derived CDR1 and CDR2 are KGHSH and LQKENI. The CDR3 consists of 14 residues. CDR3 protein: CASSPRQENTEAFF. The DNA for the CDR3 is TGTGCCAGCTCACCCCGACAAGAGAACACTGAAGCTTTCTTT.

The count of this clone is one. The chain uses TRBV2 and TRBJ2-7, with 7 positions matching TRBD2. There are 15 residues in the CDR3. Per germline, CDR1 SNHLY and CDR2 FYNNEI. The V segment lost 6 bases and the J segment 1 base; nucleotides outside the gene matches: 9. The CDR3 DNA is TGTGCCAGCAGCGGGGGTAGCGGGTCGTCCTACGAGCAGTACTTC. This gives the protein CASSGGSGSSYEQYF. The full variable domain, in which reference TRBV2 and TRBJ2-7 provide the parts outside the CDR3, is EPEVTQTPSHQVTQMGQEVILRCVPISNHLYFYWYRQILGQKVEFLVSFYNNEISEKSEIFDDQFSVERPDGSNFTLKIRSTKLEDSAMYFCASSGGSGSSYEQYFGPGTRLTVT.

This chain joins TRBV5-1 and TRBJ2-7; no definite D call. Trimming cost V 2 bases and J 3 bases, with 12 bases left between them. CDR1 is SGHRS, CDR2 YFSETQ, per germline. This CDR3 comprises 14 residues. CDR3 region: CASSLNDGDYEQYF. The CDR3 DNA is TGCGCCAGCAGCTTAAACGACGGAGACTACGAGCAGTACTTC.

This sequence joins TRBV6-4 and TRBJ1-2, with a weak D call TRBD1 (6 bases). The CDR3 contains 12 residues. V dropped 8 bases and J dropped 8 bases, with 15 bases sitting between them. Germline V gives CDR1 MRHNA, CDR2 SNTAGT. CDR3 nucleotide sequence: TGTGCCAGCGGTACAGGGTACGGAGGCTACACCTTC. Translation: CASGTGYGGYTF.

This rearrangement joins TRBV5-1 to TRBJ1-2; 7 bases are shared with TRBD1. The CDR3 totals 13 residues. Germline CDR1 is SGHRS and CDR2 is YFSETQ. The J segment lost 6 bases and the V segment lost 2 bases, leaving 4 bases of the junction unmatched. The CDR3 spells CASSFQGVDGYTF. DNA of the CDR3: TGCGCCAGCAGCTTCCAGGGGGTGGATGGCTACACCTTC.

This clone came up once. The chain has TRBV9 and TRBJ2-7; D gene uncertain. The CDR3 consists of 13 residues. V lost 0 bases and J 3 bases, leaving 7 bases between the germline ends. From germline, CDR1 is SGDLS and CDR2 YYNGEE. CDR3 nucleotides: TGTGCCAGCAGCGTAGACTCAGGCTACGAGCAGTACTTC. It specifies CASSVDSGYEQYF.

J is TRBJ1-1 and V is TRBV15; 7 nucleotides agree with TRBD1. The length of the CDR3 is 13 residues. Germline V gene data show CDR1 as LNHNV and CDR2 as YYDKDF (reference sequence). The V gene end was trimmed by 3 bases and the J gene end by 7 bases; junction bases not matched to a gene: 5. The chain's CDR3 is CATSREGAGEAFF. CDR3 bases: TGTGCCACCAGCAGGGAGGGGGCGGGTGAAGCTTTCTTT.

The CDR3 DNA is TGTGCCAGCAGTGAAAGTAGGCTATTTGGAACTTTCTTT. Amino acid sequence: CASSESRLFGTFF. The chain is built from TRBV2 and TRBJ1-1; D gene uncertain. The CDR3 contains 13 residues. V was trimmed by 2 bases and J by 12 bases, leaving 16 bases between them. Looked up from germline, CDR1 is SNHLY and CDR2 is FYNNEI. Full variable domain (remainder filled in from reference TRBV2 and TRBJ1-1): EPEVTQTPSHQVTQMGQEVILRCVPISNHLYFYWYRQILGQKVEFLVSFYNNEISEKSEIFDDQFSVERPDGSNFTLKIRSTKLEDSAMYFCASSESRLFGTFFGQGTRLTVV.

The rearrangement joins TRBV9 to TRBJ2-1; the match to TRBD2 covers 9 bases. There are 16 residues in the CDR3. Germline V gene lookup returns CDR1 SGDLS and CDR2 YYNGEE. The V gene end was trimmed by 3 bases and the J gene end by 5 bases; junction bases not matched to a gene: 9. The CDR3 spells CASSGSSGGFDNEQFF. The CDR3 bases are TGTGCCAGCAGCGGGTCCAGCGGGGGGTTCGACAATGAGCAGTTCTTC.

The gene calls are TRBV28 and TRBJ2-3, with D perhaps matching TRBD2 (6 bases). V was clipped by 1 base and J by 5 bases, with 10 bases between them. The CDR3 runs to 14 residues. Germline-derived CDR1 and CDR2 are MDHEN and SYDVKM. The CDR3 DNA is TGTGCCAGCAGTTTATACCAGGGAGGAGATACGCAGTATTTT. Protein sequence: CASSLYQGGDTQYF.

The rearrangement uses TRBV21-1 and TRBJ2-1; the tabulated D call, TRBD1, remains unverified against the DNA. TRBV21-1 is a listed pseudogene. The CDR3 is made up of 14 amino acids. The DNA for the CDR3 is TGTGCCAGCAGCGCAAGGGACAGGGGGAATGAGCAGTTCTTC. As protein: CASSARDRGNEQFF.

The chain links TRBV7-9 to TRBJ2-3; TRBD1 matches 10 bases. V shed 3 bases and J 4 bases; nucleotides not matched to a gene: 4. This CDR3 is 15 amino acids long. From germline, CDR1 is SEHNR and CDR2 FQNEAQ (reference sequence). The CDR3 nucleotides are TGTGCCAGCAGCTTTCGACAGGGGGCCTCAGATACGCAGTATTTT. Translating it yields CASSFRQGASDTQYF.

The chain links TRBV6-4 to TRBJ2-2; D unclear. Between the trimmed V and J ends, which lost 5 bases and 1 base, there was a span of 5 bases. This CDR3 has 13 amino acids. In germline, CDR1 is MRHNA, CDR2 SNTAGT. In DNA form, the CDR3 reads TGTGCCAGCAGTCCCCAGAACACCGGGGAGCTGTTTTTT. It encodes CASSPQNTGELFF.

The DNA of the CDR3 is TGTGCCAGCAGCTCGGGCGGAGCCAGGGGGCCTGAAAAACTGTTTTTT. This translates into CASSSGGARGPEKLFF. The chain has TRBV3-1 (or the pseudogene TRBV3-2) and TRBJ1-4; 8 nucleotides agree with TRBD1. V gave up 5 bases and J gave up 7 bases; unmatched junction bases: 12. The CDR3 is made up of 16 amino acids. The germline V gene encodes CDR1 LGHDT and CDR2 YNNKEL (reference sequence).

The genes are TRBV5-6 and TRBJ2-7; 8 bases are a match to TRBD1. CDR1 is SGHDT and CDR2 is YYEEEE in the germline V gene. J gave up 4 bases and V 2 bases, and 2 bases lay outside the gene matches. The CDR3 has 13 amino acids. The CDR3 protein is CASSFRGLYEQYF. CDR3 coding DNA: TGTGCCAGCAGCTTCAGGGGGCTTTACGAGCAGTACTTC.

This clone was seen a single time. V usage is TRBV28 and J usage is TRBJ1-6, with a possible D match to TRBD1 (5 bases). CDR3 length equals 17 residues. Trimming removed 6 bases from V and 0 bases from J, with 15 bases in between. CDR1 is MDHEN, CDR2 SYDVKM, per germline. The CDR3 loop reads CASSPSRGSSYNSPLHF. CDR3 DNA sequence: TGTGCCAGCAGCCCAAGTCGGGGGAGCTCCTATAATTCACCCCTCCACTTT. Full variable domain (missing parts from reference TRBV28 and TRBJ1-6): DVKVTQSSRYLVKRTGEKVFLECVQDMDHENMFWYRQDPGLGLRLIYFSYDVKMKEKGDIPEGYSVSREKKERFSLILESASTNQTSMYLCASSPSRGSSYNSPLHFGNGTRLTVT.

The chain recombines TRBV18 with TRBJ1-1; 8 bases are a match to TRBD1. The trim removed 3 bases at V and 2 bases at J, leaving 2 bases unmatched. Germline V lookup: CDR1 KGHSH, CDR2 LQKENI. The CDR3 extends over 14 amino acids. The CDR3 region is CASSPGQGNTEAFF. In DNA, the CDR3 is TGTGCCAGCTCACCCGGACAGGGAAACACTGAAGCTTTCTTT.

The chain is built from TRBV6-1 and TRBJ2-7; no firm D call. Trimming cost V 2 bases and J 0 bases, with 11 bases left between them. Germline-derived CDR1 and CDR2 are MNHNS and SASEGT. This CDR3 contains 15 residues. The CDR3, as DNA: TGTGCCAGCAGTGAAAGGACGGCCAGCTCCTACGAGCAGTACTTC. Translation: CASSERTASSYEQYF.

The chain employs TRBV6-5 and TRBJ1-3; possible D gene TRBD1, 6 bases. Trimming took off 3 bases at V and 4 bases at J, with 10 bases between the two ends. The CDR3 is 14 amino acids. Germline V CDR1 and CDR2: MNHEY, SVGAGI. This CDR3 reads CASSYSDRGNTIYF. CDR3 nucleotides: TGTGCCAGCAGTTATTCTGACAGGGGAAACACCATATATTTT.

This clone was detected once. This rearrangement joins TRBV5-4 to TRBJ2-7, with 10 bases matching TRBD2. With 3 bases clipped from V and 4 bases from J, the junction kept 13 bases outside the gene matches. The CDR3 extends over 17 amino acids. Germline V CDR1 and CDR2: SGHNT, YYREEE (reference sequence). The CDR3 reads CASSSSRSASGRYEQYF. The CDR3 DNA follows: TGTGCCAGCAGCTCTTCTCGGTCGGCTAGCGGGAGATACGAGCAGTACTTC.

This clone has just one count. V usage is TRBV7-8 and J usage is TRBJ2-5; 7 bases align to TRBD1. The V and J ends lost 2 bases and 5 bases, in that order; junction bases with no gene match: 8. The CDR3 spans 15 residues. The germline V gene encodes CDR1 SGHVS and CDR2 FQNEAQ. The CDR3 DNA reads as TGTGCCAGCAGCTTACTCTCAGGGGGTTTGGAGACCCAGTACTTC. Its translation is CASSLLSGGLETQYF.

The chain joins TRBV30 to TRBJ1-1; D is ambiguous. Germline V lookup: CDR1 GTSNPN, CDR2 SVGIG (reference sequence). The ends were cut back, 2 bases at V and 4 bases at J, with 11 bases in the middle. This CDR3 is 13 amino acids long. CDR3 in amino acids: CAWSTEGGTEAFF. The CDR3 bases are TGTGCCTGGAGTACCGAGGGTGGCACTGAAGCTTTCTTT.

The chain is built from TRBV5-1 and TRBJ1-1, with D maybe TRBD1 (6 bases). This CDR3 contains 16 residues. V was pared by 1 base and J by 0 bases, with 13 bases between. Germline V CDR1 and CDR2: SGHRS, YFSETQ. As DNA, the CDR3 is TGCGCCAGCAGCTTGCAAGGGGGAAACATGAACACTGAAGCTTTCTTT. It specifies CASSLQGGNMNTEAFF. The full variable domain, rest sourced from reference TRBV5-1 and TRBJ1-1, is KAGVTQTPRYLIKTRGQQVTLSCSPISGHRSVSWYQQTPGQGLQFLFEYFSETQRNKGNFPGRFSGRQFSNSRSEMNVSTLELGDSALYLCASSLQGGNMNTEAFFGQGTRLTVV.

This rearrangement joins TRBV7-9 to TRBJ1-1, with D perhaps matching TRBD1 (6 bases). Germline V gene data show CDR1 as SEHNR and CDR2 as FQNEAQ (reference sequence). V lost 1 base, J lost 0 bases, and 12 bases lay in between. This CDR3 comprises 16 residues. As DNA, the CDR3 is TGTGCCAGCAGCTTAGGCACAACAGGGTTGAACACTGAAGCTTTCTTT. Its protein product is CASSLGTTGLNTEAFF.

The gene calls are TRBV21-1 and TRBJ2-7; TRBD2, the table's D call, lacks a check against the DNA. TRBV21-1 is termed a pseudogene. The CDR3 is 17 residues long. This chain's CDR3 is CASSKVVRGGSTYEQYF. DNA of the CDR3: TGTGCCAGCAGCAAAGTGGTCCGGGGGGGATCTACCTACGAGCAGTACTTC.

The J gene is TRBJ2-2, the V gene TRBV7-2; 12 bases agree with TRBD2. Germline V gene data show CDR1 as SGHTA and CDR2 as FQGNSA. J gave up 4 bases and V 4 bases, and 4 bases lay outside the gene matches. CDR3 size: 16 residues. CDR3 residues: CASSSTSGSVTGELFF. The CDR3 DNA reads TGTGCCAGCAGCTCGACTAGCGGGAGTGTCACCGGGGAGCTGTTTTTT.

The table lists this clone with a few counts. The rearrangement uses TRBV19 and TRBJ2-7; 10 positions agree with TRBD2. Germline V gives CDR1 LNHDA, CDR2 SQIVND (reference sequence). This CDR3 has 14 residues. Trimming cost V 4 bases and J 3 bases; bases outside gene matches: 3. The CDR3 is CASSTLAGDYEQYF. The CDR3, as DNA: TGTGCCAGTAGTACTCTAGCGGGGGACTACGAGCAGTACTTC.